This entry lists 23 T cell receptor beta chains sequenced from one sample in a study of neurological immune-mediated disorders (dated by TCRdb to about 2019). Library prep was done by 5' RACE. Reads for this sample came from an Illumina HiSeq 2500. TCRdb reanalyzed the raw reads on its own, using fastp at Q25 for trimming and MiXCR for clone calling, and kept in-frame beta chains. Rows matching on CDR3 protein sequence are summarized as one entry with the most common DNA and genes. The sample profile shows about 38,000 distinct CDR3 sequences; less than 9% of them were found once. The top ten constitute around 6% of the sample. The sample taken for sequencing was CD4+ T cells from blood. These receptors originate from a man aged 50 to 60 in good health.

This clonotype came up many times. The chain is built from TRBV3-1 and TRBJ1-1; no clear D gene. CDR1 is LGHDT and CDR2 is YNNKEL in the germline V gene (reference sequence). This CDR3 comprises 15 residues. The V gene lost 3 bases and the J gene lost 0 bases, with 11 bases spanning the gap. The CDR3 region is CASSQSTILNTEAFF. The CDR3 nucleotides read TGTGCCAGCAGCCAGTCAACTATATTGAACACTGAAGCTTTCTTT.

This clonotype was observed many times. CDR3 region: CASSPQGTSGNTIYF. CDR3 sequence (DNA): TGTGCCAGCAGCCCGCAGGGGACCTCTGGAAACACCATATATTTT. J is TRBJ1-3 and V is TRBV7-2; TRBD1 might be the D (6 bases). The CDR3 totals 15 residues. From germline, CDR1 is SGHTA and CDR2 FQGNSA. V dropped 5 bases and J dropped 0 bases, with 11 bases sitting between them.

This clonotype was observed at least ten times. The gene calls are TRBV4-2 and TRBJ1-5; D is undetermined. The V end lost 1 base, the J end lost 0 bases, and 13 bases lay between the germline ends. This CDR3 is built from 17 residues. Germline CDR1 LGHNA, CDR2 YNFKEQ. In DNA, the CDR3 is TGTGCCAGCAGCCAAGGCGTGGCGGATCCTAGCAATCAGCCCCAGCATTTT. This translates into CASSQGVADPSNQPQHF.

This clonotype was observed at least ten times. The chain joins TRBV25-1 to TRBJ2-7; TRBD2 might be the D (5 bases). CDR3 length equals 12 residues. Deletions cut 6 bases from V and 11 bases from J, with 17 bases between. Germline CDR1 is MGHDK and CDR2 is SYGVNS. CDR3 amino acids: CASRGLAPFEYF. The CDR3 coding sequence is TGTGCCAGCAGAGGTTTAGCGCCCTTTGAGTACTTC.

This clonotype was detected ten times or more. In DNA form, the CDR3 reads TGCGCCAGCAGCTTGGCCGCTCGGACGTATAATTCACCCCTCCACTTT. Protein product: CASSLAARTYNSPLHF. This sequence joins TRBV5-1 and TRBJ1-6; D not resolved. CDR3 length: 16 amino acids. CDR1 is SGHRS, CDR2 YFSETQ, per germline. V lost 0 bases to trimming and J lost 4 bases, with 11 bases between them.

This clonotype was seen many times. The chain employs TRBV21-1 and TRBJ2-1; no check of the table's D call, TRBD2, against the DNA was made. TRBV21-1 is designated a pseudogene. The CDR3 sequence is 11 residues long. The CDR3 spells CAAWEQHEQFF. CDR3 sequence (DNA): TGTGCCGCCTGGGAGCAGCATGAGCAGTTCTTC.

This clonotype was seen repeatedly, ten times or more. The J gene is TRBJ2-3, the V gene TRBV14; D is perhaps TRBD1 or TRBD2 (5 bases each). This CDR3 has 13 residues. Germline V gene lookup returns CDR1 SGHDN and CDR2 FVKESK. Trimming took off 4 bases at V and 4 bases at J, with 9 bases between the two ends. The CDR3 DNA is TGTGCCAGCAGCCTATTGGGGGCAGATACGCAGTATTTT. This gives the protein CASSLLGADTQYF.

This clonotype was counted at least ten times. The chain combines TRBV4-1 with TRBJ2-7; possibly TRBD1 for D (5 bases). In germline, CDR1 is MGHRA, CDR2 YSYEKL. V was trimmed by 1 base and J by 8 bases, leaving 15 bases between them. The CDR3 has 14 residues. CDR3 region: CASSQALKGNKQYF. The CDR3 DNA sequence: TGCGCCAGCAGCCAAGCGTTGAAGGGGAACAAGCAGTACTTC.

In its sample, this clonotype was seen many times. V gene TRBV20-1 combines with J gene TRBJ2-7, with D unclear. This CDR3 region has 13 residues. The germline V gene has CDR1 DFQATT and CDR2 SNEGSKA (reference sequence). V was trimmed by 4 bases and J by 2 bases, leaving 12 bases between them. Written as DNA, the CDR3 is TGCAGTGCTACAGCCTTCCAACCCTACGAGCAGTACTTC. Amino acids: CSATAFQPYEQYF.

This clonotype was recorded a few times. The chain joins TRBV6-1 to TRBJ2-2; D may be TRBD2 (6 bases). Germline V gene sequence: CDR1 MNHNS, CDR2 SASEGT. CDR3 length equals 14 residues. Trimming shortened V by 7 bases and J by 6 bases, and 15 bases separated the two germline ends. The CDR3 here is CASTSGRDPGELFF. The CDR3 coding sequence is TGTGCCAGCACCTCCGGGCGGGACCCCGGGGAGCTGTTTTTT.

This clonotype was detected a few times. The genes are TRBV29-1 and TRBJ1-5; maybe TRBD1 (5 bases). The germline V gene encodes CDR1 SQVTM and CDR2 ANQGSEA. The CDR3 extends over 13 amino acids. V gave up 4 bases and J gave up 1 base, with 8 bases separating them. The CDR3 reads CSVGGGSNQPQHF. For the CDR3, the DNA is TGCAGCGTTGGTGGGGGGAGCAATCAGCCCCAGCATTTT.

Many counts were recorded for this clonotype. The rearrangement uses TRBV5-1 and TRBJ1-2, with a tentative D call TRBD1 (5 bases). Germline CDR1 is SGHRS and CDR2 is YFSETQ. The V and J ends lost 2 bases and 3 bases respectively, with 14 bases between them. The CDR3 is 15 residues long. CDR3 DNA sequence: TGCGCCAGCAGCTTAAGCGGGACCCCGGACTATGGCTACACCTTC. This gives the protein CASSLSGTPDYGYTF.

This clonotype showed up many times. The chain recombines TRBV12-3 or TRBV12-4 with TRBJ2-1; 7 nucleotides align to TRBD1. This CDR3 spans 14 amino acids. Unmatched junction bases numbered 3, after V lost 6 bases and J lost 1 base. CDR3 in amino acids: CASRQGRSYNEQFF. CDR3 bases: TGTGCCAGCAGACAGGGGCGGTCCTACAATGAGCAGTTCTTC.

The table lists this clonotype with many counts. This sequence joins TRBV20-1 and TRBJ2-3; 10 bases match TRBD2. CDR1 is DFQATT and CDR2 is SNEGSKA in the germline V gene (reference sequence). The ends lost 5 bases at V and 1 base at J; junction bases unmatched: 3. This CDR3 spans 14 amino acids. As DNA, the CDR3 is TGCAGTGCTTTACTAGCGGGGCGCACAGATACGCAGTATTTT. Translated: CSALLAGRTDTQYF.

This clonotype was counted at least ten times. The CDR3 DNA is TGTGCCAGCAGCGCCGGGACTAGGCCCTACAATGAGCAGTTCTTC. It translates to CASSAGTRPYNEQFF. This chain connects TRBV5-6 to TRBJ2-1; 8 nucleotides align to TRBD2. The CDR3 extends over 15 amino acids. Trimming took 4 bases from V and 2 from J; bases not matched to a gene: 5. The germline V gene encodes CDR1 SGHDT and CDR2 YYEEEE.

This clonotype was seen at least ten times. This sequence joins TRBV10-3 and TRBJ2-2; TRBD2 agrees at 8 bases. V dropped 10 bases and J dropped 0; count of bases not matched to a gene: 4. The CDR3 runs 14 residues. The germline CDR1 and CDR2 sequences are ENHRY and SYGVKD. CDR3 region: CATREAANTGELFF. CDR3 coding DNA: TGTGCCACGCGGGAGGCCGCGAACACCGGGGAGCTGTTTTTT.

This clonotype was counted at least ten times. The V and J genes are TRBV7-2 and TRBJ1-3; 7 bases are shared with TRBD1. V trimming: 6 bases; J trimming: 4 bases; junction bases outside the gene matches: 6. The V gene's germline CDR1 is SGHTA and CDR2 FQGNSA. This CDR3 has 14 residues. The CDR3 DNA is TGTGCCAGCAGTCGGGGACAGCAAGGAAACACCATATATTTT. It codes for CASSRGQQGNTIYF.

There are many counts of this clonotype. The gene calls are TRBV25-1 and TRBJ2-1; 15 nucleotides align to TRBD2. The ends lost 5 bases at V and 7 bases at J; junction bases unmatched: 12. CDR3 length: 18 amino acids. CDR1 and CDR2 (germline): MGHDK, SYGVNS. This CDR3 is CASSQSGLAGGPRNEQFF. The CDR3 nucleotides read TGTGCCAGCAGTCAATCCGGACTAGCGGGAGGGCCAAGGAATGAGCAGTTCTTC.

This clonotype showed up many times. The rearrangement links TRBV7-2 to TRBJ2-7; 10 bases align to TRBD1. Germline lookup yields CDR1 SGHTA and CDR2 FQGNSA. V was clipped by 6 bases and J by 6 bases; unmatched bases: 5. The CDR3 contains 13 residues. In DNA, the CDR3 is TGTGCCAGCAGGAGGGACAGGGGTGGCGAGCAGTACTTC. Translated: CASRRDRGGEQYF.

This clonotype was found a few times. This sequence joins TRBV4-1 and TRBJ2-3, with D tentatively TRBD1 or TRBD2 (6 bases each). Looked up from germline, CDR1 is MGHRA and CDR2 is YSYEKL. The length of the CDR3 is 15 residues. Deletions cut 1 base from V and 2 bases from J, with 10 bases between. CDR3 nucleotides: TGCGCCAGCAGCCAAGTGGGGGGCCCCACAGATACGCAGTATTTT. As protein: CASSQVGGPTDTQYF.

This clonotype has ten or more counts. The chain is built from TRBV20-1 and TRBJ1-3; D not certain. There are 13 residues in the CDR3. Germline V gene sequence: CDR1 DFQATT, CDR2 SNEGSKA (reference sequence). Trimming took off 6 bases at V and 5 bases at J, with 14 bases between the two ends. Here the CDR3 reads CSAVGPGRNTIYF. In DNA, the CDR3 is TGCAGTGCGGTGGGCCCGGGGAGAAACACCATATATTTT.

This clonotype is medium-sized within its sample. J is TRBJ2-3 and V is TRBV5-1; D might be TRBD2 (6 bases). The CDR3 length is 14 residues. V gave up 4 bases and J gave up 5 bases, with 14 bases separating them. Germline CDR1 reads SGHRS; CDR2 reads YFSETQ. In DNA form, the CDR3 reads TGCGCCAGCAGCACTACTTCCGGGGGAGATACGCAGTATTTT. This sequence encodes CASSTTSGGDTQYF. Filled out from reference TRBV5-1 and TRBJ2-3, the complete variable domain reads KAGVTQTPRYLIKTRGQQVTLSCSPISGHRSVSWYQQTPGQGLQFLFEYFSETQRNKGNFPGRFSGRQFSNSRSEMNVSTLELGDSALYLCASSTTSGGDTQYFGPGTRLTVL.

There are many counts of this clonotype. The chain's CDR3 is CASSLERSSDTQYF. CDR3 nucleotide sequence: TGCGCCAGCAGCTTGGAACGGTCCTCCGATACGCAGTATTTT. This chain joins TRBV5-1 and TRBJ2-3; no reliable D call. Per germline, CDR1 SGHRS and CDR2 YFSETQ. Between the trimmed V and J ends, which lost 0 bases and 6 bases, there was a span of 11 bases. The CDR3 length is 14 residues.